This TCR beta chain was documented in a study of OX40 agonist ivuxolimab in advanced cancers. Study-wide results and caveats: Patients with a partial response at 0.1-3.0 mg/kg had among the lowest clonal expansion.

V lost 4 bases to trimming and J lost 3 bases, with 10 bases between them. In germline, CDR1 is SNHLY, CDR2 FYNNEI. This CDR3 is built from 13 residues. This clone was seen only once. Its antigen is undetermined. If patients had autoimmune disease history or systemic immunosuppression, they were excluded. Assay: immunoSEQ multiplex PCR; the TCRdb copy retains only in-frame clones and omits some. Among tens of thousands of clones, 91% were seen once, and the ten largest hold roughly 15%. The chain links TRBV2 to TRBJ2-7; D perhaps matches TRBD1 (5 bases). This specimen was CD4+ or CD8+ T cells sorted from blood, taken in a trial of the OX40 agonist ivuxolimab. The TCR was taken from an adult with an advanced solid tumor such as melanoma, head and neck, liver or kidney cancer. The CDR3 sequence: CASSAPTGYEQYF. The CDR3 DNA follows: TGTGCCAGCAGTGCGCCCACAGGCTACGAGCAGTACTTC.